The 16 T cell receptor beta chains below come from one sample, sequenced in a study of persistence of HIV-infected CD4 T cells. Sequencing used immunoSEQ version 4 in survey mode. Clones were read by immunoSEQ multiplex PCR, and TCRdb kept only the in-frame ones, dropping some. This table holds 30,000 to 35,000 clones, 82% found once. Their recognized antigens are unknown. Cells were stimulated with overlapping HIV-1 Gag 15-mer peptides. CD40L-negative CD69-negative CD45RO-high memory CD4+ T cells were sorted as populations depleted of antigen-responding cells. This sample comprised CD4+ T cells sorted from PBMCs after roughly 18-hour stimulation, obtained from a patient who received antiretroviral therapy. Receptors were obtained from an adult woman with HIV who was CMV-seropositive.

Note on this clone: Different DNA sequences within this sample yield the same CDR3. The chain carries TRBV5-6 and TRBJ1-2; 7 positions agree with TRBD1. The CDR3 length is 14 residues. After removal of 4 bases from V and 3 bases from J, the junction contained 6 bases not matched to a gene. From germline, CDR1 is SGHDT and CDR2 YYEEEE. CDR3 sequence: CASSRDRADYGYTF. The CDR3 DNA sequence: TGTGCCAGCAGCCGTGACAGGGCGGACTATGGCTACACCTTC. Variable domain in full (rest from reference TRBV5-6 and TRBJ1-2): DAGVTQSPTHLIKTRGQQVTLRCSPKSGHDTVSWYQQALGQGPQFIFQYYEEEERQRGNFPDRFSGHQFPNYSSELNVNALLLGDSALYLCASSRDRADYGYTFGSGTRLTVV.

The J gene is TRBJ1-2, the V gene TRBV27; maybe TRBD1 (5 bases). Germline-derived CDR1 and CDR2 are MNHEY and SMNVEV (reference sequence). The CDR3 runs to 13 residues. V lost 4 bases to trimming and J lost 4 bases, with 10 bases between them. CDR3 bases: TGTGCCAGCAGTTACGGGACGGGCTATGGCTACACCTTC. This translates into CASSYGTGYGYTF.

V gene TRBV6-2 or TRBV6-3 combines with J gene TRBJ2-3, with unresolved D. Trimming pared 2 bases from V and 8 bases from J, leaving 11 bases between. CDR3 length: 13 residues. Germline V gene data show CDR1 as MNHEY and CDR2 as SVGEGT. The CDR3 nucleotides read TGTGCCAGCAGTTACCCAGGCCCAGGTACGCAGTATTTT. This encodes CASSYPGPGTQYF.

DNA for the CDR3: TGTGCCAGCAGAAGTAATGACAGGGGCGGCACTGAAGCTTTCTTT. Translation gives CASRSNDRGGTEAFF. The chain joins TRBV2 to TRBJ1-1; 8 bases map to TRBD1. V lost 6 bases to trimming and J lost 4 bases; unmatched junction nucleotides: 10. Germline CDR1 reads SNHLY; CDR2 reads FYNNEI. The length of the CDR3 is 15 residues.

V is TRBV10-3 and J is TRBJ1-1, with D possibly being TRBD1 (6 bases). The CDR3 runs to 14 residues. The germline V gene has CDR1 ENHRY and CDR2 SYGVKD. The V gene lost 6 bases and the J gene lost 1 base, with 12 bases spanning the gap. The CDR3 region has the DNA TGTGCCATCAGCAGTACAGGGTCGAACACTGAAGCTTTCTTT. It specifies CAISSTGSNTEAFF.

The chain couples TRBV2 to TRBJ1-2; possible D gene TRBD1, 5 bases. V was pared by 7 bases and J by 8 bases, with 20 bases between. The CDR3 runs 14 residues. From germline, CDR1 is SNHLY and CDR2 FYNNEI. DNA for the CDR3: TGTGCCAGCACCGACCGCAGGGTTTCCGGGGGCTACACCTTC. Amino acid sequence: CASTDRRVSGGYTF.

This clone was counted between two and nine times. V is TRBV4-1 and J is TRBJ2-2, with 7 bases identical to TRBD1. The ends lost 9 bases at V and 7 bases at J; junction bases unmatched: 14. The CDR3 is 15 amino acids. Germline V gives CDR1 MGHRA, CDR2 YSYEKL. The CDR3 DNA is TGCGCCAGTGGAAGGGAGTTACAGGGGAACGGGGAGCTGTTTTTT. The encoded protein is CASGRELQGNGELFF.

V is TRBV30 and J is TRBJ1-2; 7 nucleotides line up with TRBD1. This CDR3 spans 14 amino acids. Germline values: CDR1 GTSNPN, CDR2 SVGIG (reference sequence). V shed 6 bases and J 5 bases; nucleotides not matched to a gene: 12. CDR3 bases: TGTGCCTGCCAACGGACAGGTCGCATGTATGGCTACACCTTC. Protein product: CACQRTGRMYGYTF.

The genes are TRBV2 and TRBJ2-7; perhaps TRBD1 as D (6 bases). Germline CDR1 and CDR2: SNHLY and FYNNEI. V dropped 7 bases and J dropped 2 bases, with 15 bases sitting between them. This CDR3 contains 14 residues. The CDR3 nucleotides read TGTGCCAGCAAAGTTTTTGGACAGCCCTACGAGCAGTACTTC. Protein: CASKVFGQPYEQYF.

This rearrangement joins TRBV30 to TRBJ2-3, with D possibly being TRBD2 (5 bases). The V gene's germline CDR1 is GTSNPN and CDR2 SVGIG (reference sequence). Trimming stripped 1 base from V and 3 bases from J, with 5 bases between. CDR3 length: 12 residues. CDR3 region: CAWSGGTDTQYF. CDR3 DNA sequence: TGTGCCTGGAGTGGAGGGACAGATACGCAGTATTTT.

This rearrangement joins TRBV10-3 to TRBJ2-5; TRBD1 matches 8 bases. J lost 1 base, V lost 0 bases, and 16 bases had no gene match. The CDR3 consists of 20 residues. From germline, CDR1 is ENHRY and CDR2 SYGVKD. Here the CDR3 DNA reads TGTGCCATCAGTGAGTCATTGGCGGCGGGTACAGGGGGTACCCAAGAGACCCAGTACTTC. Amino acids: CAISESLAAGTGGTQETQYF.

This chain joins TRBV7-3 and TRBJ2-2; possibly TRBD1 or TRBD2 for D (6 bases each). Germline CDR1 is SGHTA and CDR2 is FQGTGA. Trimming removed 1 base at V and 4 bases at J, with 16 bases between. The CDR3 spans 17 residues. CDR3 nucleotide sequence: TGTGCCAGCAGCTTAAGGGGGGCAGGGCCAAGCACCGGGGAGCTGTTTTTT. Translating it yields CASSLRGAGPSTGELFF. The full variable domain, rest sourced from reference TRBV7-3 and TRBJ2-2, is GAGVSQTPSNKVTEKGKYVELRCDPISGHTALYWYRQSLGQGPEFLIYFQGTGAADDSGLPNDRFFAVRPEGSVSTLKIQRTERGDSAVYLCASSLRGAGPSTGELFFGEGSRLTVL.

The CDR3 protein is CASSSDRADTEAFF. The CDR3 DNA reads TGTGCCAGCAGCTCGGACAGGGCTGACACTGAAGCTTTCTTT. V is TRBV6-5 and J is TRBJ1-1; 8 bases line up with TRBD1. There are 14 residues in the CDR3. The junction had 6 bases not matched to a gene; V was cut back by 6 bases and J by 3 bases. CDR1 is MNHEY, CDR2 SVGAGI, per germline.

This chain connects TRBV30 to TRBJ1-6; D is unresolved. Trimming cost V 1 base and J 5 bases, with 0 bases left between them. In germline, CDR1 is GTSNPN, CDR2 SVGIG (reference sequence). The CDR3 extends over 11 amino acids. CDR3 amino acids: CAWSDNSPLHF. In nucleotides, the CDR3 is TGTGCCTGGAGTGATAATTCACCCCTCCACTTT.

The rearrangement joins TRBV4-1 to TRBJ1-3; tentatively, D is TRBD1 (5 bases). V was pared by 3 bases and J by 0 bases, with 15 bases between. Germline CDR1 is MGHRA and CDR2 is YSYEKL. This CDR3 comprises 17 residues. The CDR3 loop reads CASSHLGTAGSGNTIYF. Here the CDR3 DNA reads TGCGCCAGCAGCCACTTGGGGACCGCCGGCTCTGGAAACACCATATATTTT.

V and J are TRBV6-5 and TRBJ1-2; 11 bases agree with TRBD1. J lost 10 bases, V lost 11 bases, and 15 bases had no gene match. The CDR3 length is 14 residues. CDR1 and CDR2 from the germline V gene are MNHEY and SVGAGI. The CDR3 reads CAGNHGQGANDYTF. CDR3 DNA: TGTGCCGGCAATCACGGACAGGGGGCGAATGACTACACCTTC.